Below, 24 T cell receptor beta chains from the same sample are listed, as sequenced in a study of T cell changes during pregnancy in multiple sclerosis. Generated by immunoSEQ multiplex PCR, the TCRdb table keeps only in-frame clones and is missing some. The table has 70,000 to 95,000 clones, almost 95% seen once. The sample in question was peripheral blood, obtained in the third trimester of pregnancy. The receptors shown here come from a female donor with multiple sclerosis, enrolled in a pregnancy study.

The chain's CDR3 is CASNRQGSSYEQYF. Written as DNA, the CDR3 is TGTGCCAGCAATAGACAGGGTTCTTCCTACGAGCAGTACTTC. This rearrangement joins TRBV30 to TRBJ2-7; TRBD1 matches at 7 bases. The CDR3 extends over 14 amino acids. The germline V gene encodes CDR1 GTSNPN and CDR2 SVGIG (reference sequence). V lost 8 bases to trimming and J lost 1 base; unmatched junction nucleotides: 11.

This clone occurred a few times. This sequence joins TRBV21-1 and TRBJ1-5. TRBV21-1 is a recognized pseudogene. The CDR3 totals 13 residues. The CDR3 sequence: CASSREKNQPQHF. CDR3 coding DNA: TGTGCCAGCAGCAGGGAGAAAAATCAGCCCCAGCATTTT.

This clone was recorded only once. The genes are TRBV27 and TRBJ1-5; D unclear. Germline assignment: CDR1 MNHEY and CDR2 SMNVEV (reference sequence). The CDR3 spans 15 residues. The V end lost 3 bases, the J end lost 2 bases, and 11 bases lay between the germline ends. The CDR3 protein is CASSFGGSGNQPQHF. CDR3 bases: TGTGCCAGCAGTTTCGGCGGATCGGGCAATCAGCCCCAGCATTTT.

This chain connects TRBV28 to TRBJ2-7, with D perhaps matching TRBD1 (7 bases). The CDR3 runs to 14 residues. Trimming removed 6 bases at V and 2 bases at J, with 14 bases between. CDR1 is MDHEN, CDR2 SYDVKM, per germline. CDR3 residues: CASRHAGGTYEQYF. The DNA of the CDR3 is TGTGCCAGCAGGCACGCAGGGGGGACCTACGAGCAGTACTTC.

The chain uses TRBV28 and TRBJ1-2; D is unclear. V gave up 5 bases and J gave up 8 bases, with 15 bases separating them. This CDR3 has 13 residues. Germline CDR1 reads MDHEN; CDR2 reads SYDVKM. CDR3 loop: CASSPQEVSGYTF. CDR3 sequence (DNA): TGTGCCAGCAGTCCCCAGGAAGTTTCGGGCTACACCTTC.

The chain uses TRBV6-1 and TRBJ2-3, with 11 bases fitting TRBD2. Germline V gene data show CDR1 as MNHNS and CDR2 as SASEGT. The CDR3 length is 15 residues. J gave up 3 bases and V 4 bases, and 3 bases lay outside the gene matches. The CDR3 nucleotides read TGTGCCAGCAGTGGACTAGCGGGACTTACAGATACGCAGTATTTT. Protein product: CASSGLAGLTDTQYF.

The gene calls are TRBV7-9 and TRBJ2-3, with no clear D. V was clipped by 3 bases and J by 6 bases, with 13 bases between them. CDR1 SEHNR and CDR2 FQNEAQ come from the germline V gene (reference sequence). The CDR3 loop spans 14 amino acids. CDR3: CASSFQTSADTQYF. The CDR3 DNA reads TGTGCCAGCAGCTTCCAGACCTCAGCGGATACGCAGTATTTT.

This chain uses TRBV19 with TRBJ1-5, with TRBD1 matching over 10 bases. The V and J ends lost 8 bases and 3 bases, in that order; junction bases with no gene match: 4. The CDR3 has 14 amino acids. The germline gives CDR1 LNHDA, CDR2 SQIVND (reference sequence). The CDR3 DNA sequence: TGTGCCAGTGCCGGGACAGGGGTCAATCAGCCCCAGCATTTT. Translation gives CASAGTGVNQPQHF.

This chain uses TRBV7-8 with TRBJ2-7; 11 bases are a match to TRBD2. The CDR3 is 12 residues long. CDR1 is SGHVS, CDR2 FQNEAQ, per germline. The CDR3 DNA reads as TGTGCAGCCGGGACTAGCGGTACCGAGCAGTACTTC. It yields the protein CAAGTSGTEQYF.

The J gene is TRBJ2-1, the V gene TRBV27, with 9 bases matching TRBD2. CDR1 and CDR2 from the germline V gene are MNHEY and SMNVEV (reference sequence). The CDR3 runs to 17 residues. The J segment lost 8 bases and the V segment lost 0 bases, leaving 11 bases of the junction unmatched. The CDR3 protein is CASSLSAGGGFGHEQFF. The CDR3 region has the DNA TGTGCCAGCAGTTTATCCGCGGGAGGGGGGTTTGGTCATGAGCAGTTCTTC.

The rearrangement joins TRBV11-2 to TRBJ2-1; TRBD2 is a possible D gene (6 bases). With 5 bases removed from V and 0 bases from J, the gap between germline ends came to 14 bases. Germline V gene sequence: CDR1 SGHAT, CDR2 FQNNGV. This CDR3 is 16 amino acids long. The CDR3 loop is CASSPHAGSSYNEQFF. The CDR3 DNA reads TGTGCCAGCAGCCCACACGCGGGGAGCTCCTACAATGAGCAGTTCTTC.

The V gene is TRBV7-9, the J gene TRBJ2-2; possibly TRBD1 for D (5 bases). CDR3 length equals 16 residues. Trimming removed 4 bases from V and 0 bases from J, with 12 bases in between. Germline V lookup: CDR1 SEHNR, CDR2 FQNEAQ (reference sequence). The CDR3 region has the DNA TGTGCCAGCAGCTCGACAGCTACTCCGAACACCGGGGAGCTGTTTTTT. Encoded protein: CASSSTATPNTGELFF.

The rearrangement joins TRBV28 to TRBJ2-4, with 7 bases lining up with TRBD2. The CDR3 has 12 amino acids. V lost 8 bases, J lost 9 bases, and 7 bases stayed unmatched. Germline V gives CDR1 MDHEN, CDR2 SYDVKM. CDR3 protein: CASYHWGGIQYF. CDR3 bases: TGTGCCAGCTATCACTGGGGGGGCATTCAGTACTTC. Based on the CDR3 plus reference TRBV28 and TRBJ2-4, the full variable domain is DVKVTQSSRYLVKRTGEKVFLECVQDMDHENMFWYRQDPGLGLRLIYFSYDVKMKEKGDIPEGYSVSREKKERFSLILESASTNQTSMYLCASYHWGGIQYFGAGTRLSVL.

V is TRBV29-1 and J is TRBJ1-1, with D maybe TRBD1 (6 bases). The CDR3 has 15 amino acids. Per germline, CDR1 SQVTM and CDR2 ANQGSEA. V lost 4 bases and J lost 1, with 16 bases in between. The CDR3 is CSVGMGTGQNTEAFF. The CDR3 DNA sequence: TGCAGCGTTGGGATGGGTACAGGGCAGAACACTGAAGCTTTCTTT.

The chain carries TRBV2 and TRBJ2-5; 9 positions agree with TRBD1. The CDR3 sequence is 14 residues long. The germline V gene has CDR1 SNHLY and CDR2 FYNNEI. V dropped 7 bases and J dropped 5; count of bases not matched to a gene: 8. The CDR3 DNA sequence: TGTGCCAGCACCCCACAGGGGGCAGAGGAGACCCAGTACTTC. Its protein is CASTPQGAEETQYF.

J is TRBJ2-7 and V is TRBV28, with 8 bases lining up with TRBD1. Germline values: CDR1 MDHEN, CDR2 SYDVKM. The length of the CDR3 is 14 residues. V dropped 3 bases and J dropped 9; count of bases not matched to a gene: 10. The CDR3 sequence is CASSFQDREAPQYF. The CDR3, as DNA: TGTGCCAGCAGTTTCCAGGACAGGGAAGCTCCGCAGTACTTC.

This CDR3 is CASSLLLAETSYNEQFF. In DNA form, the CDR3 reads TGTGCCAGCAGCCTACTCTTAGCGGAAACCTCCTACAATGAGCAGTTCTTC. This chain joins TRBV7-9 and TRBJ2-1, with a possible D match to TRBD2 (6 bases). Germline values: CDR1 SEHNR, CDR2 FQNEAQ (reference sequence). The V gene lost 5 bases and the J gene lost 0 bases, with 17 bases spanning the gap. The CDR3 is made up of 17 amino acids.

The chain carries TRBV19 and TRBJ2-7; 14 positions agree with TRBD2. The V gene end was trimmed by 6 bases and the J gene end by 1 base; junction bases not matched to a gene: 11. This CDR3 is 18 amino acids long. In germline, CDR1 is LNHDA, CDR2 SQIVND (reference sequence). The CDR3 region is CASRGSGTSGSVSYEQYF. Here the CDR3 DNA reads TGTGCCAGTAGAGGGTCCGGGACTAGCGGGAGTGTGTCCTACGAGCAGTACTTC.

The gene calls are TRBV2 and TRBJ2-7, with D perhaps matching TRBD1 (5 bases). V was shortened by 10 bases and J by 0 bases, with 13 bases between the two germline ends. In germline, CDR1 is SNHLY, CDR2 FYNNEI. The CDR3 consists of 13 residues. This CDR3 is CATARASSYEQYF. CDR3 nucleotides: TGTGCCACCGCCAGGGCCTCCTCCTACGAGCAGTACTTC. Complete variable domain (other parts from reference TRBV2 and TRBJ2-7): EPEVTQTPSHQVTQMGQEVILRCVPISNHLYFYWYRQILGQKVEFLVSFYNNEISEKSEIFDDQFSVERPDGSNFTLKIRSTKLEDSAMYFCATARASSYEQYFGPGTRLTVT.

The CDR3 sequence is CASSVTGGLGGYTF. For the CDR3, the DNA is TGTGCCAGCAGCGTAACAGGGGGCCTGGGGGGCTACACCTTC. The chain couples TRBV9 to TRBJ1-2; 9 bases align to TRBD1. V trimming: 1 base; J trimming: 8 bases; junction bases outside the gene matches: 6. Germline V gene lookup returns CDR1 SGDLS and CDR2 YYNGEE. The CDR3 has 14 amino acids.

The V and J genes are TRBV2 and TRBJ2-7, with 12 bases matching TRBD2. CDR1 and CDR2 from the germline V gene are SNHLY and FYNNEI. The CDR3 is 17 amino acids. V trimming: 6 bases; J trimming: 7 bases; junction bases outside the gene matches: 16. CDR3 residues: CASSPISLAGGPNEQYF. The CDR3 coding sequence is TGTGCCAGCAGCCCCATCTCCCTAGCGGGAGGGCCGAATGAGCAGTACTTC.

V usage is TRBV5-1 and J usage is TRBJ2-7; 8 bases map to TRBD1. CDR1 and CDR2 (germline): SGHRS, YFSETQ. V shed 0 bases, J shed 3 bases, and the junction held 5 bases outside the gene matches. CDR3 length: 15 residues. The CDR3, as DNA: TGCGCCAGCAGCTTGGCCGGAGGACAGGGCTACGAGCAGTACTTC. Translating it yields CASSLAGGQGYEQYF.

V is TRBV20-1 and J is TRBJ2-5; perhaps TRBD2 as D (7 bases). Trimming took 8 bases from V and 3 from J, leaving 10 bases between them. CDR3 length: 11 residues. Germline V lookup: CDR1 DFQATT, CDR2 SNEGSKA (reference sequence). The CDR3 region has the DNA TGCAGTCGGGGGGCCGAAGAGACCCAGTACTTC. Residues: CSRGAEETQYF.

The chain is built from TRBV2 and TRBJ1-2; 7 bases agree with TRBD1. The V and J ends lost 6 bases and 4 bases, in that order; junction bases with no gene match: 5. CDR3 length: 13 residues. Germline lookup yields CDR1 SNHLY and CDR2 FYNNEI. CDR3 loop: CASRLQGIYGYTF. The CDR3 nucleotides are TGTGCCAGCAGGCTACAGGGGATCTATGGCTACACCTTC.